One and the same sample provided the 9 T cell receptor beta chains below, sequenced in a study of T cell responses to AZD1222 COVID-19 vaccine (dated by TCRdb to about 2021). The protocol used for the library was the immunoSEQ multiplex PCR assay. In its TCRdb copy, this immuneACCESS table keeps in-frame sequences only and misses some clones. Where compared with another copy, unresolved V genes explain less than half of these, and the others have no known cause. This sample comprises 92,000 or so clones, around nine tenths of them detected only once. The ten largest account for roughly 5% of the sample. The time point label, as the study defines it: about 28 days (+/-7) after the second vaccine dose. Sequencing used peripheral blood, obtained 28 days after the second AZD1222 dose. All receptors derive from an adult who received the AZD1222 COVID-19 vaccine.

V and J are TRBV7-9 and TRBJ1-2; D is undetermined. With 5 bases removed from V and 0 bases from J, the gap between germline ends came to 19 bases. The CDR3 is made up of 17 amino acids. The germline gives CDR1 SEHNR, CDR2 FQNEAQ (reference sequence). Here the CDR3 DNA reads TGTGCCAGCAGCCAACCCCTAGAGAGGACCACTAACTATGGCTACACCTTC. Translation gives CASSQPLERTTNYGYTF.

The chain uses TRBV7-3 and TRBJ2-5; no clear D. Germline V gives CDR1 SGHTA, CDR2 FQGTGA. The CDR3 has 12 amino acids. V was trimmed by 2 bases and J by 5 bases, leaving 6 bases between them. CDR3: CASSLLGETQYF. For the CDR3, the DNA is TGTGCCAGCAGCTTATTGGGGGAGACCCAGTACTTC.

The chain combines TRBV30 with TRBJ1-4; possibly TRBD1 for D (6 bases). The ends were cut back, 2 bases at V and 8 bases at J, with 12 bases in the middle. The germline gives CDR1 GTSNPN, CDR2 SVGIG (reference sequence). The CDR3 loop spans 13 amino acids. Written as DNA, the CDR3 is TGTGCCTGGAGTCTGGACAGCTTCGAAAAACTGTTTTTT. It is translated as CAWSLDSFEKLFF. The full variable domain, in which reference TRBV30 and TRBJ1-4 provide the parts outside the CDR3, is SQTIHQWPATLVQPVGSPLSLECTVEGTSNPNLYWYRQAAGRGLQLLFYSVGIGQISSEVPQNLSASRPQDRQFILSSKKLLLSDSGFYLCAWSLDSFEKLFFGSGTQLSVL.

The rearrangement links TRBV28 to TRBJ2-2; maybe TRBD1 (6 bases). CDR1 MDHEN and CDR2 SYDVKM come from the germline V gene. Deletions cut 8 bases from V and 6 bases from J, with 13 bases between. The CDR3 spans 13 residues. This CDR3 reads CASSGVFPGELFF. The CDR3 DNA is TGTGCCAGCTCAGGGGTGTTTCCCGGGGAGCTGTTTTTT.

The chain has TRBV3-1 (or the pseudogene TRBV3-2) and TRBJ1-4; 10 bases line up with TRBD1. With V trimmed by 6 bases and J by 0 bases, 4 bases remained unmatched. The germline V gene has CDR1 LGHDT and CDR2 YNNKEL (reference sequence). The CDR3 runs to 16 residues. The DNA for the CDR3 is TGTGCCAGCAGGTACGGACAGGGGGCAACTAATGAAAAACTGTTTTTT. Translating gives CASRYGQGATNEKLFF.

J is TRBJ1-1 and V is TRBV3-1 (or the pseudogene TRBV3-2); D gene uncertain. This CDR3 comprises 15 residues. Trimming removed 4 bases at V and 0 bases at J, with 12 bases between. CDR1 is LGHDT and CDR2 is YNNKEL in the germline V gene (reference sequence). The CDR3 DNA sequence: TGTGCCAGCAGCCCCTCTGTGGGGATGAACACTGAAGCTTTCTTT. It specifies CASSPSVGMNTEAFF.

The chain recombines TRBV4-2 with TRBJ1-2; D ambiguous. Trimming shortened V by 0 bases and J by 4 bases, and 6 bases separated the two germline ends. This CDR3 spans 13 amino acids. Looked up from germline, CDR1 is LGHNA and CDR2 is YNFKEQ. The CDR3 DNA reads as TGTGCCAGCAGCCAAGAGAAGACCTATGGCTACACCTTC. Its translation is CASSQEKTYGYTF.

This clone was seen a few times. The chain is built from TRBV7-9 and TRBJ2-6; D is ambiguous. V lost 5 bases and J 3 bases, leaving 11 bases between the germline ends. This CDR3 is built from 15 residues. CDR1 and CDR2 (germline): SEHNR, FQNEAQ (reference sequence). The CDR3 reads CASSPPTDGANVLTF. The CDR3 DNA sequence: TGTGCCAGCAGCCCCCCGACTGATGGGGCCAACGTCCTGACTTTC.

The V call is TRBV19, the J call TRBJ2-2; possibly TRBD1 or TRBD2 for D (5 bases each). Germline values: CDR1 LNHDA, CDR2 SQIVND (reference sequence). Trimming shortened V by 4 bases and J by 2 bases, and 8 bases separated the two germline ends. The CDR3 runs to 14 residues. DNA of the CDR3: TGTGCCAGTAGTACGGGACCAAACACCGGGGAGCTGTTTTTT. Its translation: CASSTGPNTGELFF.